The clone carrying this TCR beta chain was seen a few times. Its antigen is as yet unknown. TCRdb ran MiXCR on the reads and lists one entry per CDR3 protein. The sample has more than 650,000 distinct CDR3 sequences; less than 40% are singletons. Germline CDR1 is LNHDA and CDR2 is SQIVND (reference sequence). The germline V and J ends were trimmed by 7 bases and 7 bases, with 19 bases remaining between them. The CDR3 length is 15 residues. This sample stems from a study of T cell repertoires in cytomegalovirus infection. Study-wide context: An indication of both CMV infection and matching HLA type came from public TCR beta signatures.

Study-wide results and limits: Predominance within the ex vivo response was attributable to HLA-C-restricted CMV-specific TCR beta clonotypes.

The J gene is TRBJ1-4, the V gene TRBV19, with D unresolved. The specimen sequenced was PBMCs. This receptor was obtained from a human donor in good health (CMV status not recorded). Some clones in this sample may be carry-over from other donors' samples. CDR3 loop: CASTIFGSNTEKLFF. The CDR3 DNA sequence: TGTGCCAGTACCATCTTTGGGTCTAATACTGAAAAACTGTTTTTT.